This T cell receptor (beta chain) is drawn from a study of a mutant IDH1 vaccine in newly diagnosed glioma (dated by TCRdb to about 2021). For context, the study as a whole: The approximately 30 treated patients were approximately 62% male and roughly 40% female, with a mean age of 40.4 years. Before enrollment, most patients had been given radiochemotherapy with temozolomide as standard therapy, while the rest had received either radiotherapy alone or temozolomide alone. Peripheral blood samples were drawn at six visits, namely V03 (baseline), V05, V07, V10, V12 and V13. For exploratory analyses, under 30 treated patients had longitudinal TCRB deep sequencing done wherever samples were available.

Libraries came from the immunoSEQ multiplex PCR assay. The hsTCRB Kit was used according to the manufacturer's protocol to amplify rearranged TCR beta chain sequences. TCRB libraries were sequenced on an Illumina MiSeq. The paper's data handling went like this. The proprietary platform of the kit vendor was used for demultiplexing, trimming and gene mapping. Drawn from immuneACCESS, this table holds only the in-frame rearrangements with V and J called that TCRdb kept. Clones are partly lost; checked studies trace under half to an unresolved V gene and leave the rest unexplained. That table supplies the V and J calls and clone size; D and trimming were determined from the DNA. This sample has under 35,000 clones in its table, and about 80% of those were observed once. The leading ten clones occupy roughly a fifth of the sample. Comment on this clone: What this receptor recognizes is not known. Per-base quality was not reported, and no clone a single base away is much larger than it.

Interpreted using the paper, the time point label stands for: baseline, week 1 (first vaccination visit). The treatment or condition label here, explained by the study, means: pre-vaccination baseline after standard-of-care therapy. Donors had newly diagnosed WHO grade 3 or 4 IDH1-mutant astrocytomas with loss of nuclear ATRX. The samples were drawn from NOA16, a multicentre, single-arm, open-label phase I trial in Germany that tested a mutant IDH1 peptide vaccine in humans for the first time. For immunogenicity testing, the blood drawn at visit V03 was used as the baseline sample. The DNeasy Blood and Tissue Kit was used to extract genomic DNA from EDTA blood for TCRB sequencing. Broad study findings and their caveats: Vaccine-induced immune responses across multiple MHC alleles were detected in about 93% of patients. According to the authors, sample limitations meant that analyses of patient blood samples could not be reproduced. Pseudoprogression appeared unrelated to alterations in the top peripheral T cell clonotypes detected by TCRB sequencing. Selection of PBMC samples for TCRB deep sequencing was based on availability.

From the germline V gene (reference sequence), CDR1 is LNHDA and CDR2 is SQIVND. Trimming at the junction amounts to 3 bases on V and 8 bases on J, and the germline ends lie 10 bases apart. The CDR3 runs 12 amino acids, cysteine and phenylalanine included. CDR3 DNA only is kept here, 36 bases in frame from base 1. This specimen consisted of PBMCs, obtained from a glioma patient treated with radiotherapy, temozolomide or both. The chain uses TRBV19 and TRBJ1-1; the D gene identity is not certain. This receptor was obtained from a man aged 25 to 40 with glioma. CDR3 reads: CASSILRKEAFF. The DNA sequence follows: TGTGCCAGTAGTATCCTACGGAAAGAAGCTTTCTTT.